This TCR beta chain was observed in a study of shared clonotypes between healthy human individuals. Per germline, CDR1 SGHRS and CDR2 YFSETQ. The CDR3 runs to 14 residues. V lost 0 bases, J lost 8 bases, and 14 bases lay in between. Sequenced by immunoSEQ multiplex PCR; TCRdb stores in-frame clones only, minus some. The data contain 2.3 million or so clones, over 85% of them singletons. The TCR originated in a man in his late teens or twenties in good health. Some clones in this sample may be carry-over from other donors' samples. The rearrangement links TRBV5-1 to TRBJ1-2, with D possibly TRBD1 on 6 matching bases. Sample: naive CD4+ T cells from PBMCs. Subset defined: CD45RA+ positively selected. The CDR3 DNA follows: TGCGCCAGCAGCTTGGGCAGGGGCGCTTTGGGCTACACCTTC. This sequence encodes CASSLGRGALGYTF.